This section outlines one TCR beta chain sequence together with its context. The antigen is not known. Assay: immunoSEQ multiplex PCR; the TCRdb copy retains only in-frame clones and omits some. Of tens of thousands of clones listed, approximately 81% are singletons. This sample is drawn from a study of a mutant IDH1 vaccine in newly diagnosed glioma. Overall study: Radiotherapy alone preceded vaccination by 4-6 weeks; alternatively, vaccination started with temozolomide cycles. Every participant had undergone radiotherapy, temozolomide, or both before, and most underwent both.

Indicated time point: week 35, safety follow-up. Doses consisted of 300 ug of mutant IDH1 20-mer peptide each, paired with topical imiquimod. Vaccinations, eight in total, occurred in weeks 1, 3, 5, 7, 11, 15, 19, 23. This sample comprised PBMCs, obtained from a glioma patient whose treatment included an IDH1 peptide vaccine. The TCR comes from a man under 40 with glioma.

The CDR3 DNA follows: TGTGCCAGCAGCTTAGGCGCAGCGGGGGGGATAACTATCACAGATACGCAGTATTTT. Its protein is CASSLGAAGGITITDTQYF. This chain uses TRBV7-6 with TRBJ2-3, with 10 nucleotides matching TRBD2. Per germline, CDR1 SGHVS and CDR2 FNYEAQ. J gave up 2 bases and V 1 base, and 12 bases lay outside the gene matches. The CDR3 contains 19 residues.